The 15 T cell receptor beta chains listed next were all sequenced from one sample in a study of regulatory and conventional T cells in RAG deficiency. The protocol was immunoSEQ multiplex PCR, while the TCRdb copy is restricted to in-frame clones and leaves out a portion. The data hold about 19,000 clones, with approximately 90% observed a single time. Blood CD4+ CD25-high CD127-low regulatory T cells supplied the genomic DNA template. A further study also used this sample, focusing on regulatory T cells. As that report states: The primer mix had 52 TRBV and 13 TRBJ primers.

The sample was Tregs sorted from blood. These receptors were collected from a human donor in good health.

The J gene is TRBJ2-5, the V gene TRBV6-1; D gene unclear. The V end was cut by 4 bases, the J end by 5 bases, with 5 bases between. Germline lookup yields CDR1 MNHNS and CDR2 SASEGT. The CDR3 totals 11 residues. The CDR3 sequence is CASSGKETQYF. The CDR3 DNA reads as TGTGCCAGCAGTGGAAAGGAGACCCAGTACTTC.

Note on this clone: This may arise from a read error, as a much more abundant clone is one base away. The J gene is TRBJ2-1, the V gene TRBV6-1, with no clear D. V gave up 1 base and J gave up 2 bases, with 9 bases separating them. The CDR3 runs 15 residues. Germline V gene lookup returns CDR1 MNHNS and CDR2 SASEGT. The CDR3 DNA reads TGTGCCAGCAGTGAAGGGATAGCCGCCTACAATGAGCAGTTCTTC. This encodes CASSEGIAAYNEQFF.

The rearrangement links TRBV7-8 to TRBJ1-2; D unclear. CDR1 is SGHVS, CDR2 FQNEAQ, per germline. The CDR3 runs to 13 residues. The V end lost 1 base, the J end lost 2 bases, and 5 bases lay between the germline ends. CDR3 loop: CASSLERNYGYTF. The DNA for the CDR3 is TGTGCCAGCAGCTTAGAACGGAACTATGGCTACACCTTC.

V gene TRBV6-1 combines with J gene TRBJ2-2, with a weak D call TRBD1 (5 bases). This CDR3 has 13 amino acids. The germline gives CDR1 MNHNS, CDR2 SASEGT. With 5 bases removed from V and 7 bases from J, the gap between germline ends came to 11 bases. CDR3 bases: TGTGCCAGCAGTATGGACAATATCGGGGAGCTGTTTTTT. Translation: CASSMDNIGELFF.

The chain employs TRBV6-6 and TRBJ1-2, with 7 bases identical to TRBD1. V was clipped by 2 bases and J by 6 bases; unmatched bases: 6. The CDR3 has 14 residues. The germline V gene encodes CDR1 MNHNY and CDR2 SVGAGI (reference sequence). DNA for the CDR3: TGTGCCAGCAGTTACCGGGAGGGGGCGCATGGCTACACCTTC. It encodes CASSYREGAHGYTF.

The J gene is TRBJ2-1, the V gene TRBV5-6, with 9 bases matching TRBD2. The CDR3 has 15 amino acids. V was clipped by 5 bases and J by 15 bases; unmatched bases: 18. Germline loops: CDR1 SGHDT, CDR2 YYEEEE. As DNA, the CDR3 is TGTGCCAGCAGGTTCTGGGCGGGAGGGTTATTTCGGTGGTTCTTC. It is translated as CASRFWAGGLFRWFF. Full variable domain (remainder filled in from reference TRBV5-6 and TRBJ2-1): DAGVTQSPTHLIKTRGQQVTLRCSPKSGHDTVSWYQQALGQGPQFIFQYYEEEERQRGNFPDRFSGHQFPNYSSELNVNALLLGDSALYLCASRFWAGGLFRWFFGPGTRLTVL.

The V call is TRBV6-5, the J call TRBJ2-1, with 12 positions matching TRBD2. The CDR3 has 16 amino acids. CDR1 is MNHEY and CDR2 is SVGAGI in the germline V gene. V lost 0 bases to trimming and J lost 3 bases; unmatched junction nucleotides: 0. CDR3 amino acids: CASSYSTSGGYNEQFF. The CDR3 DNA follows: TGTGCCAGCAGTTACTCGACTAGCGGGGGCTACAATGAGCAGTTCTTC.

The J gene is TRBJ1-2, the V gene TRBV6-1; 9 nucleotides align to TRBD1. CDR1 and CDR2 from the germline V gene are MNHNS and SASEGT. The CDR3 totals 13 residues. The V and J ends lost 3 bases and 6 bases, in that order; junction bases with no gene match: 2. The CDR3 reads CASSEWTGDGYTF. The CDR3 region has the DNA TGTGCCAGCAGTGAGTGGACAGGGGATGGCTACACCTTC.

The rearrangement links TRBV11-2 to TRBJ2-2; the D gene could be TRBD1 or TRBD2 (5 bases each). Between the trimmed V and J ends, which lost 8 bases and 4 bases, there was a span of 11 bases. There are 13 residues in the CDR3. Germline assignment: CDR1 SGHAT and CDR2 FQNNGV. The CDR3, as DNA: TGTGCCAGCGGGGCGGGCGGCACCGGGGAGCTGTTTTTT. Protein: CASGAGGTGELFF.

The chain recombines TRBV7-9 with TRBJ1-1; tentative D call: TRBD1 (6 bases). Between the trimmed V and J ends, which lost 0 bases and 5 bases, there was a span of 13 bases. Germline V gene sequence: CDR1 SEHNR, CDR2 FQNEAQ (reference sequence). CDR3 length equals 15 residues. The CDR3 loop reads CASSLATQGRTEAFF. In nucleotides, the CDR3 is TGTGCCAGCAGCTTAGCTACACAGGGTAGGACTGAAGCTTTCTTT.

The chain recombines TRBV7-8 with TRBJ2-7, with TRBD2 identical over 12 bases. The CDR3 consists of 18 residues. The V gene end was trimmed by 2 bases and the J gene end by 6 bases; junction bases not matched to a gene: 14. Germline V CDR1 and CDR2: SGHVS, FQNEAQ. The CDR3 nucleotides read TGTGCCAGCAGCTTATCATCCCCTAGCGGGAGGGCCAGCTTCGAGCAGTACTTC. Protein sequence: CASSLSSPSGRASFEQYF.

The chain joins TRBV28 to TRBJ2-3, with 7 bases aligning to TRBD1. CDR1 MDHEN and CDR2 SYDVKM come from the germline V gene. V lost 5 bases, J lost 1 base, and 12 bases stayed unmatched. This CDR3 is built from 17 residues. CDR3 region: CASSTADRMRGTDTQYF. In nucleotides, the CDR3 is TGTGCCAGCAGTACCGCGGACAGGATGAGGGGCACAGATACGCAGTATTTT.

The V call is TRBV19, the J call TRBJ1-5; possibly TRBD1 for D (6 bases). The germline gives CDR1 LNHDA, CDR2 SQIVND (reference sequence). Trimming shortened V by 3 bases and J by 1 base, and 16 bases separated the two germline ends. The CDR3 sequence is 17 residues long. CDR3 amino acids: CASSMEARGASNQPQHF. Written as DNA, the CDR3 is TGTGCCAGTAGTATGGAAGCCAGGGGCGCGAGCAATCAGCCCCAGCATTTT.

This clone was detected once. The chain joins TRBV28 to TRBJ1-1, with no clear D. CDR1 is MDHEN, CDR2 SYDVKM, per germline. This CDR3 is 11 amino acids long. Trimming shortened V by 1 base and J by 8 bases, and 5 bases separated the two germline ends. CDR3 protein: CASSLLSEAFF. The CDR3 DNA reads TGTGCCAGCAGTTTATTATCCGAAGCTTTCTTT.

V gene TRBV2 combines with J gene TRBJ2-3, with 8 positions matching TRBD2. This CDR3 is built from 14 residues. CDR1 and CDR2 from the germline V gene are SNHLY and FYNNEI. The V segment lost 3 bases and the J segment 3 bases; nucleotides outside the gene matches: 2. The CDR3, as DNA: TGTGCCAGCAGTGAGGGCGGGGGGACAGATACGCAGTATTTT. Its translation: CASSEGGGTDTQYF.